What follows are 20 T cell receptor beta chains derived from one specimen sequenced in a study of T-cell memory formation after mild COVID-19. MiXCR, applied by TCRdb to the 5' RACE reads, yields one record per CDR3 protein. The sample lists 350,000 or so distinct CDR3 sequences; over 10% were seen once. Input material: PBMCs or a T cell subset sorted from them (not recorded which). All receptors come from a young man who had mild COVID-19 (a few samples of this study predate the infection). Cell type and time point are not known.

The V call is TRBV7-2, the J call TRBJ2-2; unclear D gene. The CDR3 is 13 amino acids. CDR1 is SGHTA, CDR2 FQGNSA, per germline. Trimming removed 8 bases from V and 7 bases from J, with 14 bases in between. The CDR3: CASAIPFVGELFF. CDR3 in DNA: TGTGCCAGCGCGATACCCTTCGTCGGGGAGCTGTTTTTT.

The chain couples TRBV20-1 to TRBJ2-7, with D possibly matching TRBD1 (6 bases). The CDR3 runs to 14 residues. Trimming took off 3 bases at V and 1 base at J, with 13 bases between the two ends. The V gene's germline CDR1 is DFQATT and CDR2 SNEGSKA (reference sequence). The CDR3 sequence is CSASRTVSSYEQYV. The CDR3 nucleotides read TGCAGTGCTAGTAGGACAGTAAGTTCCTACGAGCAGTACGTC.

The sample holds a few counts of this clonotype. The J gene is TRBJ2-1, the V gene TRBV11-2; 15 nucleotides agree with TRBD2. The junction had 4 bases not matched to a gene; V was cut back by 4 bases and J by 9 bases. The CDR3 covers 15 residues. From germline, CDR1 is SGHAT and CDR2 FQNNGV. The CDR3 DNA reads as TGTGCCAGCAGCTGGACTAGCGGGGGGGCAGGTGAGCAGTTCTTC. Protein product: CASSWTSGGAGEQFF.

This clonotype has only a few counts. The chain is built from TRBV15 and TRBJ1-1; D gene uncertain. This CDR3 is built from 16 residues. The V and J ends lost 3 bases and 5 bases respectively, with 19 bases between them. Germline V lookup: CDR1 LNHNV, CDR2 YYDKDF (reference sequence). The CDR3 region has the DNA TGTGCCACCAGCAGGGCCCCGTCGTCGATGAGGACTGAAGCTTTCTTT. Translation: CATSRAPSSMRTEAFF. Variable domain in full (rest from reference TRBV15 and TRBJ1-1): DAMVIQNPRYQVTQFGKPVTLSCSQTLNHNVMYWYQQKSSQAPKLLFHYYDKDFNNEADTPDNFQSRRPNTSFCFLDIRSPGLGDTAMYLCATSRAPSSMRTEAFFGQGTRLTVV.

The chain uses TRBV7-8 and TRBJ1-5; D is uncertain. V was clipped by 2 bases and J by 7 bases, with 12 bases between them. The CDR3 runs 14 residues. CDR1 is SGHVS, CDR2 FQNEAQ, per germline. The CDR3 is CASSLSGREQPQHF. The DNA for the CDR3 is TGTGCCAGCAGCTTATCAGGCCGGGAACAGCCCCAGCATTTT. Together with reference TRBV7-8 and TRBJ1-5, the CDR3 gives the full variable domain: GAGVSQSPRYKVAKRGQDVALRCDPISGHVSLFWYQQALGQGPEFLTYFQNEAQLDKSGLPSDRFFAERPEGSVSTLKIQRTQQEDSAVYLCASSLSGREQPQHFGDGTRLSIL.

Concerning this clonotype itself: The junction shows a germline mismatch at one end, possibly a read error. The chain couples TRBV7-9 to TRBJ2-1; possibly TRBD1 for D (5 bases). This CDR3 comprises 14 residues. CDR1 SEHNR and CDR2 FQNEAQ come from the germline V gene (reference sequence). The CDR3 sequence: CASTLVDSINEQFF. As DNA, the CDR3 is TGTGCCAGCACCTTAGTCGACAGCATCAATGAGCAGTTCTTC.

The table lists this clonotype with many counts. This rearrangement joins TRBV7-9 to TRBJ2-1; the match to TRBD1 covers 12 bases. Trimming took 4 bases from V and 8 from J; bases not matched to a gene: 6. Per germline, CDR1 SEHNR and CDR2 FQNEAQ (reference sequence). CDR3 size: 15 residues. Written as DNA, the CDR3 is TGTGCCAGCAGCTCCCCCGGGACAGGGGGCTATGAGCAGTTCTTC. Encoded protein: CASSSPGTGGYEQFF. Together with reference TRBV7-9 and TRBJ2-1, the CDR3 gives the full variable domain: DTGVSQNPRHKITKRGQNVTFRCDPISEHNRLYWYRQTLGQGPEFLTYFQNEAQLEKSRLLSDRFSAERPKGSFSTLEIQRTEQGDSAMYLCASSSPGTGGYEQFFGPGTRLTVL.

This clonotype was detected ten times or more. The genes are TRBV5-1 and TRBJ1-1, with D tentatively TRBD1 (5 bases). The ends were cut back, 0 bases at V and 10 bases at J, with 13 bases in the middle. The CDR3 spans 13 residues. Germline V lookup: CDR1 SGHRS, CDR2 YFSETQ. The CDR3 coding sequence is TGCGCCAGCAGCTTGGCCCCAGGGAACGGAGCTTTCTTT. This gives the protein CASSLAPGNGAFF.

This clonotype was counted only a few times. The V call is TRBV7-6, the J call TRBJ1-2; 7 bases line up with TRBD1. Looked up from germline, CDR1 is SGHVS and CDR2 is FNYEAQ. The CDR3 length is 14 residues. V lost 3 bases and J lost 4; bases outside the gene matches: 5. This CDR3 is CASSFQGGGYGYTF. CDR3 DNA: TGTGCCAGCAGCTTCCAGGGGGGAGGCTATGGCTACACCTTC.

This clonotype came up a few times. CDR3 amino acids: CASSLWGFGLDYEQYF. CDR3 DNA sequence: TGCGCCAGCAGCTTGTGGGGGTTTGGTTTAGACTACGAGCAGTACTTC. The rearrangement links TRBV5-1 to TRBJ2-7; D might be TRBD1 or TRBD2, each matching 5 bases. Trimming left V 1 base short and J 3 bases short, with 17 bases between. This CDR3 is 16 amino acids long. The V gene's germline CDR1 is SGHRS and CDR2 YFSETQ.

This clonotype was seen more than once but under ten times. The gene calls are TRBV6-2 or TRBV6-3 and TRBJ2-5; D unclear. V was clipped by 5 bases and J by 5 bases, with 15 bases between them. Germline V CDR1 and CDR2: MNHEY, SVGEGT. This CDR3 contains 14 residues. The CDR3 DNA reads as TGTGCCAGCAGTCATTTCGACGGATCGGAGACCCAGTACTTC. This codes for CASSHFDGSETQYF.

Only a few counts were recorded for this clonotype. The rearrangement links TRBV5-1 to TRBJ2-1; D might be TRBD2 (6 bases). From germline, CDR1 is SGHRS and CDR2 YFSETQ. The CDR3 sequence is 13 residues long. Deletions cut 5 bases from V and 6 bases from J, with 12 bases between. CDR3 sequence reads: CASRVAGINEQFF. In nucleotides, the CDR3 is TGCGCCAGCAGAGTTGCGGGGATCAATGAGCAGTTCTTC. Full variable domain (outside the CDR3, taken from reference TRBV5-1 and TRBJ2-1): KAGVTQTPRYLIKTRGQQVTLSCSPISGHRSVSWYQQTPGQGLQFLFEYFSETQRNKGNFPGRFSGRQFSNSRSEMNVSTLELGDSALYLCASRVAGINEQFFGPGTRLTVL.

The CDR3 region has the DNA TGCGCCAGCAGCCTCGGGACAGGGTATAATGAAAAACTGTTTTTT. Translating gives CASSLGTGYNEKLFF. This rearrangement joins TRBV5-1 to TRBJ1-4; 9 bases agree with TRBD1. Germline CDR1 reads SGHRS; CDR2 reads YFSETQ. The CDR3 has 15 residues. V lost 4 bases, J lost 4 bases, and 5 bases stayed unmatched.

CDR3 in DNA: TGTGCCAGCAGCAACGCCCGGACGCTCGAAGGAGAGACCCAGTACTTC. Protein sequence: CASSNARTLEGETQYF. The chain recombines TRBV21-1 with TRBJ2-5. TRBV21-1 is a pseudogene. The CDR3 loop spans 16 amino acids.

The rearrangement uses TRBV5-1 and TRBJ2-5, with 8 bases aligning to TRBD2. CDR3 length: 15 residues. With 4 bases clipped from V and 3 bases from J, the junction kept 8 bases outside the gene matches. Per germline, CDR1 SGHRS and CDR2 YFSETQ. The CDR3 reads CASSAQGSGEETQYF. As DNA, the CDR3 is TGCGCCAGCAGCGCACAAGGTAGCGGGGAAGAGACCCAGTACTTC.

This chain uses TRBV20-1 with TRBJ2-3; D tentatively reads TRBD1 or TRBD2 (5 bases each). Trimming stripped 4 bases from V and 6 bases from J, with 20 bases between. The germline V gene has CDR1 DFQATT and CDR2 SNEGSKA (reference sequence). This CDR3 comprises 15 residues. The CDR3 DNA reads as TGCAGTGCTATCCCCGGGGCGGTGGAATCTGATACGCAGTATTTT. This translates into CSAIPGAVESDTQYF.

This clonotype was found a few times. The chain joins TRBV5-1 to TRBJ2-5, with TRBD1 matching over 7 bases. The germline CDR1 and CDR2 sequences are SGHRS and YFSETQ. The CDR3 covers 16 residues. V lost 0 bases and J lost 4; bases outside the gene matches: 9. CDR3 coding DNA: TGCGCCAGCAGCTTGGCGGACAGGTCCGTCGCAGAGACCCAGTACTTC. This codes for CASSLADRSVAETQYF.

There are many counts of this clonotype. The chain uses TRBV5-1 and TRBJ2-1, with D perhaps matching TRBD2 (7 bases). Trimming removed 7 bases at V and 5 bases at J, with 10 bases between. The CDR3 runs 12 residues. The germline V gene has CDR1 SGHRS and CDR2 YFSETQ. The CDR3 reads CASRGADNEQFF. The CDR3 DNA reads as TGCGCCAGCCGGGGGGCCGACAATGAGCAGTTCTTC. Looking up the rest from reference TRBV5-1 and TRBJ2-1 gives the full variable domain: KAGVTQTPRYLIKTRGQQVTLSCSPISGHRSVSWYQQTPGQGLQFLFEYFSETQRNKGNFPGRFSGRQFSNSRSEMNVSTLELGDSALYLCASRGADNEQFFGPGTRLTVL.

The V and J genes are TRBV2 and TRBJ1-6; 7 bases map to TRBD1. This CDR3 is 15 amino acids long. The V gene's germline CDR1 is SNHLY and CDR2 FYNNEI. V lost 8 bases and J lost 10; bases outside the gene matches: 14. The CDR3 region is CASYLDRASNSPLHF. CDR3 DNA: TGTGCCAGCTACCTTGACAGGGCATCAAACTCACCCCTCCACTTT.

The gene calls are TRBV21-1 and TRBJ1-1; the table's TRBD1 call for D was not verified on the DNA. TRBV21-1 is recorded as a pseudogene. CDR3 length: 18 amino acids. The CDR3 DNA sequence: TGTGCCAGCAGCAATGGGGTTCCTAAGGGGCTGGGGAACACTGAAGCTTTCTTT. It translates to CASSNGVPKGLGNTEAFF.